This passage covers 17 T cell receptor beta chains from one sample sequenced in a study of OX40 agonist ivuxolimab in advanced cancers. Clones were read by immunoSEQ multiplex PCR, and TCRdb kept only the in-frame ones, dropping some. The data show 3,000 to 3,500 clones, with 65% to 85% seen just once and over 25% held by the top ten. The sequencing used CD4+ or CD8+ T cells sorted from blood, collected in a trial of the OX40 agonist ivuxolimab. The receptors were gathered from an adult with an advanced solid tumor such as melanoma, head and neck, liver or kidney cancer.

The rearrangement uses TRBV11-3 and TRBJ2-1, with D possibly called TRBD1 or TRBD2 (6 bases each). This CDR3 contains 10 residues. The germline gives CDR1 SGHNT, CDR2 YENEEA. Trimming removed 7 bases at V and 14 bases at J, with 12 bases between. CDR3 sequence reads: CASTPEGEFF. The CDR3 DNA reads TGTGCCAGCACCCCGGAGGGGGAGTTCTTC. Full variable domain (missing parts from reference TRBV11-3 and TRBJ2-1): EAGVVQSPRYKIIEKKQPVAFWCNPISGHNTLYWYLQNLGQGPELLIRYENEEAVDDSQLPKDRFSAERLKGVDSTLKIQPAELGDSAVYLCASTPEGEFFGPGTRLTVL.

The chain couples TRBV9 to TRBJ2-1; maybe TRBD2 (7 bases). The germline CDR1 and CDR2 sequences are SGDLS and YYNGEE. V was pared by 0 bases and J by 9 bases, with 13 bases between. The CDR3 runs 14 residues. CDR3 protein: CASSVEGGGGEQFF. In DNA form, the CDR3 reads TGTGCCAGCAGCGTAGAAGGGGGAGGGGGTGAGCAGTTCTTC.

V and J are TRBV6-5 and TRBJ1-4, with D perhaps TRBD1 (5 bases). This CDR3 is 14 amino acids long. Trimming shortened V by 2 bases and J by 8 bases, and 12 bases separated the two germline ends. From germline, CDR1 is MNHEY and CDR2 SVGAGI. CDR3 sequence: CASSYMGVQEKLFF. The CDR3 nucleotides read TGTGCCAGCAGTTACATGGGGGTACAGGAAAAACTGTTTTTT.

The rearrangement joins TRBV11-3 to TRBJ2-1; 9 nucleotides agree with TRBD1. CDR3 length equals 15 residues. The V and J ends lost 3 bases and 7 bases, in that order; junction bases with no gene match: 7. Germline V lookup: CDR1 SGHNT, CDR2 YENEEA. In DNA form, the CDR3 reads TGTGCCAGCAGCTTCCGGACAGGGGTGTCAAATGAGCAGTTCTTC. This translates into CASSFRTGVSNEQFF.

The chain couples TRBV7-9 to TRBJ1-1, with 7 nucleotides matching TRBD1. The V gene end was trimmed by 4 bases and the J gene end by 3 bases; junction bases not matched to a gene: 8. The CDR3 extends over 15 amino acids. Per the germline V gene, CDR1 is SEHNR and CDR2 is FQNEAQ (reference sequence). The CDR3 reads CASSSQTGKDTEAFF. The CDR3 DNA is TGTGCCAGCAGCTCCCAGACAGGGAAGGACACTGAAGCTTTCTTT.

The chain joins TRBV7-9 to TRBJ1-2, with D uncertain. The CDR3 length is 16 residues. Germline lookup yields CDR1 SEHNR and CDR2 FQNEAQ (reference sequence). V was clipped by 6 bases and J by 0 bases, with 17 bases between them. CDR3 protein: CASRPGDRPTNYGYTF. CDR3 coding DNA: TGTGCCAGCAGGCCAGGAGACCGACCCACTAACTATGGCTACACCTTC. Together with reference TRBV7-9 and TRBJ1-2, the CDR3 gives the full variable domain: DTGVSQNPRHKITKRGQNVTFRCDPISEHNRLYWYRQTLGQGPEFLTYFQNEAQLEKSRLLSDRFSAERPKGSFSTLEIQRTEQGDSAMYLCASRPGDRPTNYGYTFGSGTRLTVV.

This clone was recorded a few times. The chain has TRBV12-2 and TRBJ2-6; the DNA was not used to check the table's D call, TRBD1. TRBV12-2 represents a pseudogene. This CDR3 contains 18 residues. The CDR3 loop reads CASRTGKLHTKSGQRLTF. The CDR3 DNA follows: TGTGCAAGTCGCACAGGAAAGCTCCACACAAAGTCGGGCCAACGTCTGACTTTC.

The J gene is TRBJ2-2, the V gene TRBV7-3; D remains ambiguous. CDR1 SGHTA and CDR2 FQGTGA come from the germline V gene. The CDR3 contains 14 residues. The ends were cut back, 1 base at V and 5 bases at J, with 8 bases in the middle. The CDR3 DNA is TGTGCCAGCAGCTTAATCGGGTTAACCGGGGAGCTGTTTTTT. As protein: CASSLIGLTGELFF.

J is TRBJ2-4 and V is TRBV4-1; maybe TRBD1 (5 bases). V was clipped by 6 bases and J by 9 bases, with 12 bases between them. Germline values: CDR1 MGHRA, CDR2 YSYEKL. This CDR3 contains 12 residues. The CDR3 reads CASRGQEGIQYF. The CDR3 bases are TGCGCCAGCAGAGGACAAGAAGGCATTCAGTACTTC.

The chain joins TRBV9 to TRBJ2-7; TRBD1 matches 11 bases. This CDR3 comprises 16 residues. Germline V CDR1 and CDR2: SGDLS, YYNGEE. The junction had 6 bases not matched to a gene; V was cut back by 4 bases and J by 0 bases. The CDR3, as DNA: TGTGCCAGCAGCTCTTCCGGGACAGGGGGCTCCTACGAGCAGTACTTC. The encoded protein is CASSSSGTGGSYEQYF. Complete variable domain (other parts from reference TRBV9 and TRBJ2-7): DSGVTQTPKHLITATGQRVTLRCSPRSGDLSVYWYQQSLDQGLQFLIQYYNGEERAKGNILERFSAQQFPDLHSELNLSSLELGDSALYFCASSSSGTGGSYEQYFGPGTRLTVT.

J is TRBJ1-2 and V is TRBV27; D remains ambiguous. Trimming stripped 5 bases from V and 2 bases from J, with 15 bases between. This CDR3 contains 15 residues. Germline CDR1 reads MNHEY; CDR2 reads SMNVEV (reference sequence). CDR3 in DNA: TGTGCCAGCAGTCCCCGCCTCGGAGGCAACTATGGCTACACCTTC. Amino acids: CASSPRLGGNYGYTF.

The CDR3 reads CASSHRVGQFF. CDR3 sequence (DNA): TGTGCCAGCAGTCACAGGGTAGGGCAGTTCTTC. The gene calls are TRBV28 and TRBJ2-1; D might be TRBD1 (6 bases). Trimming shortened V by 5 bases and J by 12 bases, and 11 bases separated the two germline ends. Germline values: CDR1 MDHEN, CDR2 SYDVKM. CDR3 length: 11 amino acids.

The chain combines TRBV25-1 with TRBJ2-5; 10 bases map to TRBD2. J was trimmed by 5 bases and V by 4 bases; bases with no gene match: 16. Germline CDR1 is MGHDK and CDR2 is SYGVNS. CDR3 length equals 18 residues. This chain's CDR3 is CASSAGRASGSLEETQYF. For the CDR3, the DNA is TGTGCCAGCAGTGCGGGGAGGGCTAGCGGGAGTCTGGAGGAGACCCAGTACTTC.

The chain recombines TRBV7-9 with TRBJ2-3; D is possibly TRBD2 (7 bases). Germline V lookup: CDR1 SEHNR, CDR2 FQNEAQ (reference sequence). Trimming took 4 bases from V and 8 from J, leaving 22 bases between them. The CDR3 contains 16 residues. The DNA of the CDR3 is TGTGCCAGCAGCTCCCCTCGGGGGCAGGGGAGGGGTACGCAGTATTTT. Amino acids: CASSSPRGQGRGTQYF.

Written as DNA, the CDR3 is TGTGCCAGCAGCCTGACGGGAGCCGCAGATACGCAGTATTTT. Its translation: CASSLTGAADTQYF. V gene TRBV7-9 combines with J gene TRBJ2-3; D perhaps matches TRBD2 (6 bases). Germline CDR1 and CDR2: SEHNR and FQNEAQ (reference sequence). With 5 bases removed from V and 4 bases from J, the gap between germline ends came to 13 bases. The CDR3 is made up of 14 amino acids.

V usage is TRBV7-9 and J usage is TRBJ2-5; D remains ambiguous. Trimming removed 5 bases at V and 1 base at J, with 14 bases between. This CDR3 contains 15 residues. Germline assignment: CDR1 SEHNR and CDR2 FQNEAQ (reference sequence). DNA for the CDR3: TGTGCCAGCAGCCCCCGGGTGGCTACCCAAGAGACCCAGTACTTC. This translates into CASSPRVATQETQYF.

V is TRBV6-1 and J is TRBJ2-5; tentative D call: TRBD2 (5 bases). Trimming pared 6 bases from V and 7 bases from J, leaving 9 bases between. The CDR3 consists of 11 residues. Germline CDR1 MNHNS, CDR2 SASEGT. For the CDR3, the DNA is TGTGCCAGCAGCCAAGAGGGGACCCAGTACTTC. Translating it yields CASSQEGTQYF.